The 14 T cell receptor beta chains below all came from one sample that was sequenced in a study of immune cell composition in non-small cell lung cancer. Normal lung sampling was at least 3 cm from the tumour, as distant as possible. TCRdb's table, derived via immunoSEQ multiplex PCR, lists solely in-frame clones and lacks some. The data show around 3,000 clones, less than 85% seen once. Sequencing used non-adjacent lung tissue. The receptor set was obtained from a human donor with non-small cell lung cancer.

The rearrangement uses TRBV19 and TRBJ2-7; TRBD2 matches 8 bases. Trimming cost V 4 bases and J 6 bases; bases outside gene matches: 8. The V gene's germline CDR1 is LNHDA and CDR2 SQIVND (reference sequence). This CDR3 contains 14 residues. Written as DNA, the CDR3 is TGTGCCAGTAGTACGGCGGGAGGTAGAATCGAGCAGTACTTC. This sequence encodes CASSTAGGRIEQYF. Looking up the rest from reference TRBV19 and TRBJ2-7 gives the full variable domain: DGGITQSPKYLFRKEGQNVTLSCEQNLNHDAMYWYRQDPGQGLRLIYYSQIVNDFQKGDIAEGYSVSREKKESFPLTVTSAQKNPTAFYLCASSTAGGRIEQYFGPGTRLTVT.

In its sample, this clone was seen a few times. The chain uses TRBV19 and TRBJ2-1; 9 nucleotides agree with TRBD2. This CDR3 is built from 14 residues. The junction had 7 bases not matched to a gene; V was cut back by 5 bases and J by 8 bases. Germline V CDR1 and CDR2: LNHDA, SQIVND (reference sequence). The CDR3 DNA reads TGTGCCAGTAGTTACCCTAGCGGGGCTGATGAGCAGTTCTTC. Amino acid sequence: CASSYPSGADEQFF. The entire variable domain, with the rest obtained from reference TRBV19 and TRBJ2-1, is as follows: DGGITQSPKYLFRKEGQNVTLSCEQNLNHDAMYWYRQDPGQGLRLIYYSQIVNDFQKGDIAEGYSVSREKKESFPLTVTSAQKNPTAFYLCASSYPSGADEQFFGPGTRLTVL.

The chain joins TRBV5-6 to TRBJ2-2; 7 positions match TRBD1. Germline V CDR1 and CDR2: SGHDT, YYEEEE. The ends lost 2 bases at V and 0 bases at J; junction bases unmatched: 10. This CDR3 is 18 amino acids long. This chain's CDR3 is CASSFRRTGTANTGELFF. The DNA of the CDR3 is TGTGCCAGCAGCTTTCGGCGGACCGGGACAGCGAACACCGGGGAGCTGTTTTTT.

The chain is built from TRBV7-3 and TRBJ2-3, with TRBD2 matching 13 bases. CDR3 length: 17 amino acids. Per germline, CDR1 SGHTA and CDR2 FQGTGA. V dropped 5 bases and J dropped 3; count of bases not matched to a gene: 8. In DNA, the CDR3 is TGTGCCAGCAGCCCAACAGGGACTAGCGGGAAGACAGATACGCAGTATTTT. It is translated as CASSPTGTSGKTDTQYF.

The J gene is TRBJ1-2, the V gene TRBV7-9, with D tentatively TRBD1 (5 bases). The CDR3 has 16 amino acids. The V end lost 1 base, the J end lost 6 bases, and 18 bases lay between the germline ends. The germline CDR1 and CDR2 sequences are SEHNR and FQNEAQ (reference sequence). CDR3 nucleotides: TGTGCCAGCAGCTTAGACGGGGGGGTCGCTCGTAATGGCTACACCTTC. Its protein product is CASSLDGGVARNGYTF.

The chain joins TRBV6-1 to TRBJ2-7, with 12 bases identical to TRBD2. Germline values: CDR1 MNHNS, CDR2 SASEGT. This CDR3 is 16 amino acids long. V lost 2 bases, J lost 2 bases, and 4 bases stayed unmatched. The CDR3 bases are TGTGCCAGCAGTGAATCGGCTAGCGGGAGGGCCTACGAGCAGTACTTC. Encoded protein: CASSESASGRAYEQYF.

The chain joins TRBV6-5 to TRBJ2-7; TRBD1 is a possible D gene (5 bases). The CDR3 length is 16 residues. Germline CDR1 and CDR2: MNHEY and SVGAGI. With 2 bases removed from V and 3 bases from J, the gap between germline ends came to 17 bases. The CDR3 DNA is TGTGCCAGCAGTTACCTACTCTCGGACGGACACTACGAGCAGTACTTC. Translation gives CASSYLLSDGHYEQYF.

This clone was observed a single time. The V gene is TRBV10-1, the J gene TRBJ1-1; the D gene is possibly TRBD1 (5 bases). Trimming pared 4 bases from V and 8 bases from J, leaving 14 bases between. CDR1 WNHNN and CDR2 SYGVQD come from the germline V gene (reference sequence). CDR3 size: 13 residues. The CDR3 coding sequence is TGCGCCAGCAGTGTACGGGGGATGGAGGAAGCTTTCTTT. Translated, it gives CASSVRGMEEAFF.

This clone appeared a few times. The chain recombines TRBV5-1 with TRBJ2-3, with D unclear. CDR3 size: 17 residues. Germline V gene sequence: CDR1 SGHRS, CDR2 YFSETQ. The germline V and J ends were trimmed by 0 bases and 0 bases, with 14 bases remaining between them. The CDR3 DNA reads as TGCGCCAGCAGCTTGGGGCCTGGAACGACTAGCACAGATACGCAGTATTTT. Residues: CASSLGPGTTSTDTQYF.

The J gene is TRBJ2-1, the V gene TRBV5-4, with 8 bases identical to TRBD2. V lost 2 bases and J lost 10; bases outside the gene matches: 2. The CDR3 consists of 12 residues. The germline V gene has CDR1 SGHNT and CDR2 YYREEE (reference sequence). The CDR3 bases are TGTGCCAGCAGCTTCGGCGGGGGGGAGCAGTTCTTC. Its protein product is CASSFGGGEQFF.

This clone has only a few counts. This CDR3 is CASSQEGGSRETQYF. The CDR3 DNA reads TGTGCCAGCAGCCAAGAGGGGGGTAGTAGAGAGACCCAGTACTTC. V gene TRBV4-2 combines with J gene TRBJ2-5; possible D gene TRBD2, 6 bases. Trimming pared 0 bases from V and 4 bases from J, leaving 12 bases between. Germline CDR1 is LGHNA and CDR2 is YNFKEQ. This CDR3 region has 15 residues.

This clone was counted only a few times. This chain joins TRBV28 and TRBJ1-1; TRBD1 agrees at 12 bases. The CDR3 runs 13 residues. CDR1 and CDR2 from the germline V gene are MDHEN and SYDVKM. V was clipped by 6 bases and J by 4 bases; unmatched bases: 0. In nucleotides, the CDR3 is TGTGCCAGCAGGGGACAGGGGGCCACTGAAGCTTTCTTT. Protein sequence: CASRGQGATEAFF.

The chain combines TRBV10-2 with TRBJ1-4; D remains unclear. The germline gives CDR1 WSHSY, CDR2 SAAADI. The CDR3 runs 15 residues. V shed 3 bases and J shed 0 bases, with 8 bases lying between them. The DNA of the CDR3 is TGCGCCAGCAGTGAACACACGCCAACTAATGAAAAACTGTTTTTT. It is translated as CASSEHTPTNEKLFF.

This clone showed up just a few times. The chain is built from TRBV5-1 and TRBJ1-1; no clear D. V lost 2 bases to trimming and J lost 1 base, with 6 bases between them. Looked up from germline, CDR1 is SGHRS and CDR2 is YFSETQ. The CDR3 is 13 amino acids. The DNA for the CDR3 is TGCGCCAGCAGCTTTGCGCCGAACACTGAAGCTTTCTTT. Translated: CASSFAPNTEAFF.